This T cell receptor beta chain was identified in a study of PD-L1 blockade in urothelial cancer. On the study more broadly: Male sex and bladder-origin urothelial cancer were recorded for about 85% of the roughly 30 patients. Blood was analyzed 3 weeks (second dose) and 6 weeks after treatment start. Study-level results: A below-median TCR clonality in blood before treatment predicted better survival.

The method was immunoSEQ multiplex PCR; TCRdb's version includes in-frame clones alone and lacks a portion of them. This table has 70,000 or so clones, 90% appearing once. Trimming left V 5 bases short and J 4 bases short, with 8 bases between. The length of the CDR3 is 12 residues. Germline CDR1 reads MDHEN; CDR2 reads SYDVKM. Time point denoted: pretreatment peripheral blood. Regarding this clone: The antigen is unknown.

This receptor was obtained from a man in his 70s with urothelial cancer. Specimen: PBMCs, collected around atezolizumab (anti-PD-L1) treatment. This rearrangement joins TRBV28 to TRBJ1-2; the D gene is possibly TRBD1 (6 bases). The CDR3 coding sequence is TGTGCCAGCAGTCCGGACAGCTATGGCTACACCTTC. Translated, it gives CASSPDSYGYTF.